Listed below are T cell receptor beta chains from one sample, sequenced in a study of breast tumors, draining lymph nodes, adjacent tissues. From the multiplex PCR reads, TCRdb called clonotypes with MiXCR, one entry per CDR3 protein. The data contain roughly 80,000 distinct CDR3 sequences, approximately 19% of them singletons. The source material was axillary lymph node tissue. These receptors all stem from a female donor with breast cancer. Some clones in this sample may be carry-over from other donors' samples. CDR3s include the opening cysteine and the closing phenylalanine or tryptophan. A D gene is named only where the DNA matches it firmly. Clone size is given for some rows only: seen once, a few or many times, or a class if the clone is expanded.

TRBV3-2,.,16,.,TRBJ2-7,TGTGCCAGCAGCCAGAAGATTAGGGGAAACTCCTACGAGCAGTACTTC,CASSQKIRGNSYEQYF
TRBV6-5,.,13,many,TRBJ2-5,TGTGCCAGCCAGGTGACAGTCCAAGAGACCCAGTACTTC,CASQVTVQETQYF
TRBV7-6,TRBD2,15,many,TRBJ2-7,TGTGCCAGCAGCTCCGTAGCGGGACATACCTACGAGCAGTACTTC,CASSSVAGHTYEQYF
TRBV29-1,TRBD2,14,many,TRBJ2-3,TGCAGCGTCGGGGGCCTAGCGGGACTAGATACGCAGTATTTT,CSVGGLAGLDTQYF
TRBV19,TRBD1,13,many,TRBJ2-7,TGTGCCAGTAGTCAGACAGGGGGGTACGAGCAGTACTTC,CASSQTGGYEQYF
TRBV11-2,.,17,many,TRBJ1-2,TGTGCCAGCAAAACGGGTAGCAGGTTTGAATCTAACTATGGCTACACCTTC,CASKTGSRFESNYGYTF
TRBV7-9,TRBD1,13,many,TRBJ2-7,TGTGCCAGCAGCAACACAGGGGTCCACGAGCAGTACTTC,CASSNTGVHEQYF
TRBV20-1,TRBD2,14,many,TRBJ2-1,TGCAGTGCTAGCGGGAGGGCCAGTGGCAATGAGCAGTTCTTC,CSASGRASGNEQFF
TRBV13,TRBD1,13,few,TRBJ2-7,TGTGCCAGCAGCCCCCGGGACAGGACCGAGCAGTACTTC,CASSPRDRTEQYF
TRBV6-6,.,13,many,TRBJ2-7,TGTGCCAGCAGTTCCGGGTCGGAATACGAGCAGTACTTC,CASSSGSEYEQYF
TRBV20-1,.,12,many,TRBJ2-3,TGCAGTGCTAGGTTTGGTCCAGATACGCAGTATTTT,CSARFGPDTQYF
TRBV5-4,.,15,many,TRBJ2-3,TGTGCCAGCAGCTTTAATACGGTACCCACAGATACGCAGTATTTT,CASSFNTVPTDTQYF
TRBV5-1,TRBD1,16,many,TRBJ2-2,TGCGCCAGCAGCTGGACAGGGGGCGGAAACACCGGGGAGCTGTTTTTT,CASSWTGGGNTGELFF
TRBV7-9,.,16,many,TRBJ2-7,TGTGCCAGCAGCTCCCCCTTTGATGGCACTACCTACGAGCAGTACTTC,CASSSPFDGTTYEQYF
TRBV6-6,.,15,many,TRBJ2-2,TGTGCCAGCAGTTACCTCGGGCGGGAACCCGGGGAGCTGTTTTTT,CASSYLGREPGELFF